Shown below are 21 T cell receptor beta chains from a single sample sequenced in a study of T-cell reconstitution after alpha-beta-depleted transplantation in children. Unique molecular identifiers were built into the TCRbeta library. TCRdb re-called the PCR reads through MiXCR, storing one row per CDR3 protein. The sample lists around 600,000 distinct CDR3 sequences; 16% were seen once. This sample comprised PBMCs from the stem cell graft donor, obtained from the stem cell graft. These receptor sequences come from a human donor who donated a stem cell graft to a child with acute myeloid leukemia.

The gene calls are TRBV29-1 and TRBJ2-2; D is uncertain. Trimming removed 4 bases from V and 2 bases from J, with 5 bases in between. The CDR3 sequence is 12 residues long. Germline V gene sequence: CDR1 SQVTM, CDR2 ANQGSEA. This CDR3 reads CSVGLNTGELFF. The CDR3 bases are TGCAGCGTTGGACTTAACACCGGGGAGCTGTTTTTT.

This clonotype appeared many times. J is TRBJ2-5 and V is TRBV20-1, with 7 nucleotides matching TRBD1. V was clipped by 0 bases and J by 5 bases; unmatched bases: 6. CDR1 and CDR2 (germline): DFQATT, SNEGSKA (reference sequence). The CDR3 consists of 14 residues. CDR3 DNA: TGCAGTGCTAGAGATGGACAGGCTTCGGAGACCCAGTACTTC. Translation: CSARDGQASETQYF.

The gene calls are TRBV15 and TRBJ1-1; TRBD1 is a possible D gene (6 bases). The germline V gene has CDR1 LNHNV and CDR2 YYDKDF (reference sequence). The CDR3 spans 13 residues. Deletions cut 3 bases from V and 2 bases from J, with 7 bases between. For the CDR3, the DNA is TGTGCCACCAGCAGGGGGGCCAACACTGAAGCTTTCTTT. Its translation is CATSRGANTEAFF.

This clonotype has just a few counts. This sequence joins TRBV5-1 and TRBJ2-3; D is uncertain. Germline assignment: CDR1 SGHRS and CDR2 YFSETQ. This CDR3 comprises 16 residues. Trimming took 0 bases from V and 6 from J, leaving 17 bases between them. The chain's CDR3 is CASSLVLSESADTQYF. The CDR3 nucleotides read TGCGCCAGCAGCTTGGTGTTGTCAGAATCCGCGGATACGCAGTATTTT.

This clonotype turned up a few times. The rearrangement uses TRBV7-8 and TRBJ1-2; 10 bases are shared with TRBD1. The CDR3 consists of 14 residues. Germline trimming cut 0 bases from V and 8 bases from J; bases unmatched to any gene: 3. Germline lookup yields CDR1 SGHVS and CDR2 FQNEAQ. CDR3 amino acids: CASSLAGQGNGYTF. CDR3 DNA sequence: TGTGCCAGCAGCTTAGCGGGACAGGGGAACGGCTACACCTTC.

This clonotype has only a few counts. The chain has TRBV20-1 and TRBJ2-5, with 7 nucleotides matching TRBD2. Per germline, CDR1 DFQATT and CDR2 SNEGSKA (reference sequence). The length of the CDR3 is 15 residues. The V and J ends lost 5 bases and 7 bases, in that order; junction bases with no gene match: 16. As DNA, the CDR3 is TGCAGTGCTCCCTCACCCGGGAGGCTGGATGGGACCCAGTACTTC. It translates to CSAPSPGRLDGTQYF.

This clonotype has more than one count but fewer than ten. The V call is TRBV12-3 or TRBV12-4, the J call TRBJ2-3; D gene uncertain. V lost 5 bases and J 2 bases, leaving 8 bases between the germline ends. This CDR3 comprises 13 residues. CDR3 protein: CASSDPLTDTQYF. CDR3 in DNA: TGTGCCAGCAGTGACCCCCTCACAGATACGCAGTATTTT.

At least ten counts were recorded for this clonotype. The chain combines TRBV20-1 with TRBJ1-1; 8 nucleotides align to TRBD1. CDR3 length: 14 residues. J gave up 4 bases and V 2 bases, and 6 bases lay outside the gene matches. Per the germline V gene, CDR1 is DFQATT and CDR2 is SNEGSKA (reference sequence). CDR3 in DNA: TGCAGTGCTAGACCAGGACAGGGCAGCACTGAAGCTTTCTTT. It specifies CSARPGQGSTEAFF.

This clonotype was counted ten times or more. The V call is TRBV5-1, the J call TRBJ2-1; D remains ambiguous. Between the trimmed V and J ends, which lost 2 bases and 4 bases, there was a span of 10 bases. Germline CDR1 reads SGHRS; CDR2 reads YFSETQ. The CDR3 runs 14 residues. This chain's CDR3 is CASSLELVYNEQFF. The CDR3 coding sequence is TGCGCCAGCAGCTTAGAACTGGTATACAATGAGCAGTTCTTC.

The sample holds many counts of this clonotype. The CDR3 region is CSVEGDRSLYNEQFF. In nucleotides, the CDR3 is TGCAGCGTTGAAGGGGACAGGAGCCTCTACAATGAGCAGTTCTTC. The chain uses TRBV29-1 and TRBJ2-1; 8 bases align to TRBD1. The V gene's germline CDR1 is SQVTM and CDR2 ANQGSEA. V was pared by 1 base and J by 3 bases, with 5 bases of the junction left unmatched. The length of the CDR3 is 15 residues.

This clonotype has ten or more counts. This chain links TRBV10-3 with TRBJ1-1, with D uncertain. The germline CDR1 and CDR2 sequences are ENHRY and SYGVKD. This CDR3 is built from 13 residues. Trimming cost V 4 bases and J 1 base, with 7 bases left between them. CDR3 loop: CAISGTTNTEAFF. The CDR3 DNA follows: TGTGCCATCAGTGGCACCACGAACACTGAAGCTTTCTTT.

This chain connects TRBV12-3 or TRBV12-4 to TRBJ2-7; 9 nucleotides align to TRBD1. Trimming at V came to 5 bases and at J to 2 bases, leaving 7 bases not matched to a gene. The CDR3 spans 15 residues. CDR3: CASSTNRGPTYEQYF. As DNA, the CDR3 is TGTGCCAGCAGTACTAACAGGGGGCCCACCTACGAGCAGTACTTC.

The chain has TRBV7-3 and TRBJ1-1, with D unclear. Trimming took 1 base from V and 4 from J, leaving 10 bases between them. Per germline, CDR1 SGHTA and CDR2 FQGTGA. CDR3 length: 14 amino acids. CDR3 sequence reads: CASSLNSGSTEAFF. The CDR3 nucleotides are TGTGCCAGCAGCTTAAATTCCGGGAGCACTGAAGCTTTCTTT. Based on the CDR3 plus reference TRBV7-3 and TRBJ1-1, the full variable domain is GAGVSQTPSNKVTEKGKYVELRCDPISGHTALYWYRQSLGQGPEFLIYFQGTGAADDSGLPNDRFFAVRPEGSVSTLKIQRTERGDSAVYLCASSLNSGSTEAFFGQGTRLTVV.

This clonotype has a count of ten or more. The CDR3 here is CASSIRGNMVYEQYV. CDR3 nucleotides: TGTGCCAGCAGCATCCGTGGCAACATGGTCTACGAGCAGTACGTC. The rearrangement joins TRBV27 to TRBJ2-7; D unclear. The germline V gene has CDR1 MNHEY and CDR2 SMNVEV (reference sequence). The CDR3 has 15 amino acids. V gave up 6 bases and J gave up 3 bases, with 18 bases separating them.

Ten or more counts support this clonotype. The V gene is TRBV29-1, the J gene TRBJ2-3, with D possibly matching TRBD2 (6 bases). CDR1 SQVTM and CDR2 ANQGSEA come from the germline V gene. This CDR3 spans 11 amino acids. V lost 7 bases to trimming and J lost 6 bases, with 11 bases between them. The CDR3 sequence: CSAGRVDTQYF. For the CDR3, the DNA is TGCAGCGCCGGGAGAGTGGATACGCAGTATTTT.

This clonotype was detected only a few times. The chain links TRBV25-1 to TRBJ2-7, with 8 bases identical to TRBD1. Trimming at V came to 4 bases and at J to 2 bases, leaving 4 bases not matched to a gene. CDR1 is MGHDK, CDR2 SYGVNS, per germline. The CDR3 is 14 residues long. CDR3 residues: CASSAVTGAYEQYF. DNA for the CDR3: TGTGCCAGCAGTGCCGTGACAGGGGCCTACGAGCAGTACTTC.

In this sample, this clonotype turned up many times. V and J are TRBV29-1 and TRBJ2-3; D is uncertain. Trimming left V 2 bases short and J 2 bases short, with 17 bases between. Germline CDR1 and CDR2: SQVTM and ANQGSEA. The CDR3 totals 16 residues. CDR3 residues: CSVELSFRRYTDTQYF. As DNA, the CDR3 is TGCAGCGTTGAATTAAGCTTCAGGAGATACACAGATACGCAGTATTTT.

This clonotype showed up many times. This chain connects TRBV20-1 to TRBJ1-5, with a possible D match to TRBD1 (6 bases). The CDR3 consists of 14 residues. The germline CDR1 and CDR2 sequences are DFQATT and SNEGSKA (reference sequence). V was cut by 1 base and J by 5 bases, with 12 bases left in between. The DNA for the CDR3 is TGCAGTGCTAGAGGCAGGGGATGGGATCAGCCCCAGCATTTT. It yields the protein CSARGRGWDQPQHF.

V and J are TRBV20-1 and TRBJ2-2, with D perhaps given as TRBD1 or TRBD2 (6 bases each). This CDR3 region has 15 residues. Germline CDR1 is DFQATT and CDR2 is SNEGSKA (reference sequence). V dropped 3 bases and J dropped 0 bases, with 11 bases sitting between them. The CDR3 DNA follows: TGCAGTGCTAGGGAGGGGGGACCGAACACCGGGGAGCTGTTTTTT. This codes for CSAREGGPNTGELFF.

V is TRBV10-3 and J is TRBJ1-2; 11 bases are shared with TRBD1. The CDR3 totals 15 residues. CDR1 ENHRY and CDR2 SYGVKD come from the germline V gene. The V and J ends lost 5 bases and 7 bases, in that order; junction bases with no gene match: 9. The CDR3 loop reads CAISPEGQGVAGYTF. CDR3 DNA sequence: TGTGCCATCAGTCCTGAGGGACAGGGGGTGGCTGGCTACACCTTC.

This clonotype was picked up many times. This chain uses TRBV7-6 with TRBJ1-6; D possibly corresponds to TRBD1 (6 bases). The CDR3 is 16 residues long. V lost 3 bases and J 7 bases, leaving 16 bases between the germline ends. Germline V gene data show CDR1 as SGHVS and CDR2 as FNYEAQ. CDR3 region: CASSFSSAGDNSPLHF. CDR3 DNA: TGTGCCAGCAGCTTCTCGTCGGCAGGGGACAATTCACCCCTCCACTTT.